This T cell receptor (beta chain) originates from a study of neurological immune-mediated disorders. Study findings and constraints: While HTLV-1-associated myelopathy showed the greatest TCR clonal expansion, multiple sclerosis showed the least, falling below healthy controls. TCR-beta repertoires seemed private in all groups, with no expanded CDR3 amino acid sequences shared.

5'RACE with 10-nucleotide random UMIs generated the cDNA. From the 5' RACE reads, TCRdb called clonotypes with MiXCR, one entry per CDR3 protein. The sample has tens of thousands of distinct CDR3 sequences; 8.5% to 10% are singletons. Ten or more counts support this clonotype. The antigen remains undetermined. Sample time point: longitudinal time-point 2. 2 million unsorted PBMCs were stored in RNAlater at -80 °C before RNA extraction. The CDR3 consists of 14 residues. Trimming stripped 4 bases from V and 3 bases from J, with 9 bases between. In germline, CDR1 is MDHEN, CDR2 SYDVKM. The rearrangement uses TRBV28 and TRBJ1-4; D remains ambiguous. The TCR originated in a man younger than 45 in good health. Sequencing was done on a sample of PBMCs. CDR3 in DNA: TGTGCCAGCAGTTCCCGGGCAGCTAATGAAAAACTGTTTTTT. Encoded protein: CASSSRAANEKLFF.